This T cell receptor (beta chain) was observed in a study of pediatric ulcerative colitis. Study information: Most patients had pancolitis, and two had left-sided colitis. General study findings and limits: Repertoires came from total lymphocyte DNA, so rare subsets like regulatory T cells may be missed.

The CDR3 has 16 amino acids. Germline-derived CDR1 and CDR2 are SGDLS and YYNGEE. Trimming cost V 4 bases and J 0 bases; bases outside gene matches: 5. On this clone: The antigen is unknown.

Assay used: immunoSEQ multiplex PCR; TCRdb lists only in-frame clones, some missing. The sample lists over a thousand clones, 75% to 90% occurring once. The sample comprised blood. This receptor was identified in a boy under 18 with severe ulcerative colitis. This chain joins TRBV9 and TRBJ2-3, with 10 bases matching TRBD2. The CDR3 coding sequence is TGTGCCAGCAGCTCCTGGACTAGCGGCAGCACAGATACGCAGTATTTT. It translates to CASSSWTSGSTDTQYF. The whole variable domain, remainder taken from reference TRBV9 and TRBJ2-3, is DSGVTQTPKHLITATGQRVTLRCSPRSGDLSVYWYQQSLDQGLQFLIQYYNGEERAKGNILERFSAQQFPDLHSELNLSSLELGDSALYFCASSSWTSGSTDTQYFGPGTRLTVL.